This entry lists 8 T cell receptor beta chains sequenced from one sample in a study of OX40 agonist ivuxolimab in advanced cancers. Generated by immunoSEQ multiplex PCR, the TCRdb table keeps only in-frame clones and is missing some. The repertoire holds some 110,000 clones, with less than 95% as singletons. Sequencing used CD4+ or CD8+ T cells sorted from blood, obtained in a trial of the OX40 agonist ivuxolimab. The receptor source for this set is an adult with an advanced solid tumor such as melanoma, head and neck, liver or kidney cancer.

This sequence joins TRBV2 and TRBJ1-2, with 8 positions matching TRBD1. The junction had 14 bases not matched to a gene; V was cut back by 6 bases and J by 8 bases. In germline, CDR1 is SNHLY, CDR2 FYNNEI. The CDR3 totals 15 residues. CDR3 loop: CASRDQGAQGSGYTF. The CDR3 coding sequence is TGTGCCAGCAGGGACCAGGGGGCCCAGGGGAGCGGCTACACCTTC.

DNA for the CDR3: TGCGCCAGCAGCTTGGGCCCAGGGAAAGAGACCCAGTACTTC. Residues: CASSLGPGKETQYF. The chain recombines TRBV5-1 with TRBJ2-5, with D perhaps TRBD1 (5 bases). This CDR3 comprises 14 residues. With 0 bases removed from V and 3 bases from J, the gap between germline ends came to 9 bases. Germline CDR1 is SGHRS and CDR2 is YFSETQ. The variable domain in full, with the rest retrieved from reference TRBV5-1 and TRBJ2-5, is KAGVTQTPRYLIKTRGQQVTLSCSPISGHRSVSWYQQTPGQGLQFLFEYFSETQRNKGNFPGRFSGRQFSNSRSEMNVSTLELGDSALYLCASSLGPGKETQYFGPGTRLLVL.

This chain connects TRBV6-1 to TRBJ2-2; TRBD2 agrees at 8 bases. V lost 4 bases, J lost 1 base, and 5 bases stayed unmatched. Per germline, CDR1 MNHNS and CDR2 SASEGT. This CDR3 region has 16 residues. The CDR3, as DNA: TGTGCCAGCAGTGGGATAGCGGGGATGAACACCGGGGAGCTGTTTTTT. This codes for CASSGIAGMNTGELFF.

This clone occurred once. The V gene is TRBV5-8, the J gene TRBJ2-6; D gene uncertain. The CDR3 covers 17 residues. V lost 0 bases, J lost 0 bases, and 10 bases lay in between. CDR1 and CDR2 (germline): SGHTS, YDEGEE. In DNA, the CDR3 is TGTGCCAGCAGCTTGGCACAGACGAGCTCTGGGGCCAACGTCCTGACTTTC. Translated: CASSLAQTSSGANVLTF. Full variable domain (remainder filled in from reference TRBV5-8 and TRBJ2-6): EAGVTQSPTHLIKTRGQQATLRCSPISGHTSVYWYQQALGLGLQFLLWYDEGEERNRGNFPPRFSGRQFPNYSSELNVNALELEDSALYLCASSLAQTSSGANVLTFGAGSRLTVL.

J is TRBJ2-3 and V is TRBV4-3; 8 bases are shared with TRBD1. Germline trimming cut 3 bases from V and 1 base from J; bases unmatched to any gene: 3. Germline V gives CDR1 LGHNA, CDR2 YSLEER. The CDR3 sequence is 15 residues long. CDR3 in DNA: TGCGCCAGCAGCCACGGACAGGGCCGCACAGATACGCAGTATTTT. This translates into CASSHGQGRTDTQYF.

This chain connects TRBV25-1 to TRBJ2-1, with TRBD2 as a possible D gene (5 bases). Germline assignment: CDR1 MGHDK and CDR2 SYGVNS. The CDR3 covers 14 residues. V was shortened by 6 bases and J by 7 bases, with 16 bases between the two germline ends. The CDR3 protein is CASSPERAWNEQFF. The DNA for the CDR3 is TGTGCCAGCAGCCCCGAGAGGGCATGGAATGAGCAGTTCTTC.

The rearrangement joins TRBV15 to TRBJ2-2; no firm D call. Germline V gives CDR1 LNHNV, CDR2 YYDKDF (reference sequence). The CDR3 is 13 residues long. V dropped 0 bases and J dropped 6 bases, with 5 bases sitting between them. This chain's CDR3 is CATSRDWAGELFF. The CDR3 DNA sequence: TGTGCCACCAGCAGAGATTGGGCCGGGGAGCTGTTTTTT.

The V and J genes are TRBV9 and TRBJ1-2; a possible D gene is TRBD1 (5 bases). The V and J ends lost 1 base and 2 bases respectively, with 15 bases between them. CDR1 SGDLS and CDR2 YYNGEE come from the germline V gene. The CDR3 extends over 16 amino acids. CDR3: CASSVKGTAGNYGYTF. In DNA, the CDR3 is TGTGCCAGCAGCGTAAAGGGGACGGCAGGGAACTATGGCTACACCTTC.